This T cell receptor (beta chain) was captured in a study of blood T cells in healthy people across ages (dated by TCRdb to between 2014 and 2017). The study in broad terms: In model experiments, template switching captured roughly one uniquely barcoded TCR beta cDNA molecule for every two T cells. The study measured age-related changes in TCR beta repertoire diversity using deep sequencing normalized with unique cDNA molecular identifiers. Donors were grouped into four age groups: young (average approximately 15 years), middle-aged (39), aged (approximately 67) and long-lived (around 80). To avoid experimental bias, donors of different ages were randomly spread across the sequencing lanes. Using the same blood draw, the study looked at two additional independent replicas of 1 million unique cDNA reads for two donors, one aged 18 to 30 and the other aged 80 or older.

The library came from 5' RACE. For sequencing, an Illumina HiSeq 2500 was employed. A second PCR of roughly 6 to 11 cycles was run with a J-beta primer mix and a sample-barcoded 5' primer. A template-switch 5' adaptor carrying 12 random nucleotides introduced a unique molecular identifier onto each TCR beta cDNA molecule. Each sample yielded at least 2.5 million CDR3-containing paired-end reads. First-strand cDNA synthesis was performed from all RNA using the Mint cDNA synthesis kit, with priming by a TRBC-specific oligonucleotide. Following uracil-DNA glycosylase treatment, all cDNA underwent a first 18-cycle PCR with the universal primers M1SS and BC2_uni_R. In the original analysis: For normalization, 1 million high-quality reads, each with a distinct molecular identifier, were randomly selected from each sample. Reads with shared molecular identifiers were discarded instead of being binned into consensus sequences. MiTCR, with a Q25 quality threshold and the strictest error-elimination algorithm, was used for CDR3 identification, clonotype clustering and error correction. Lower-bound total TCR beta diversity was estimated with a nonparametric unseen species model using Euler transformation. TCRdb applied fastp at Q25 and MiXCR to the public reads, then kept only in-frame beta chains. Identical CDR3 protein sequences are pooled into one entry, listed with their most common genes and DNA. The V and J calls shown here were made by TCRdb, not taken from the authors' results. Present in this sample are about a million distinct CDR3 sequences, roughly 51% of which were seen just once. About a fifth of the sample lies in the top ten.

In the case of this clonotype: Its antigen specificity is not known. Per-nucleotide qualities are absent, and no much larger clonotype sits a single base away.

From the cysteine up to the phenylalanine, the CDR3 has a length of 14 residues. The only DNA kept is the CDR3, 42 bases in frame from the first base. For CDR1 and CDR2, the germline V gene (reference sequence) lists MNHEY and SMNVEV. The junction shows trimming of 4 bases on V and 3 bases on J, and the gene matches do not reach 5 bases of it. Broader findings and caveats from the paper: Compared with the aged group, more naive CD4+ T cells, fewer expanded clones and increased TCR diversity were shown by the long-lived group, suggesting age selection. Because donor CMV infection status was unknown, age-related changes in expanded clonotypes were potentially confounded. A strong correlation was found between observed TCR beta diversity and the percentage of naive T cells measured by flow cytometry. Estimates of total diversity based on one million sequenced T cells were considered lower bounds and underestimates. As age increased, observed TCR beta diversity per million T cells dropped in a roughly linear way, and a significant reduction was already evident by age 40. Since profiling was done on bulk unsorted PBMCs, naive and antigen-experienced compartments could not be conclusively compared.

The roughly 39 donors, aged about 6 to 95 years, were systemically healthy Caucasian individuals from Russia. Each donor gave roughly 11 milliliters of peripheral blood, drawn into EDTA-treated Vacutainer tubes. Ficoll-Paque density-gradient centrifugation was used to isolate PBMCs, with at least 7 million obtained per sample. Total RNA, at least 6 micrograms per sample, was extracted from PBMCs with Trizol reagent. The percentages of naive CD45RAhigh/CD27high T cells were determined by flow cytometry on a PBMC aliquot from every donor. The receptor chain draws on TRBV27 and TRBJ2-7; 8 nucleotides in the junction match TRBD1. The sample consisted of blood. This TCR derives from a woman aged 60-75 years in good health. The CDR3: CASSSTGVGYEQYF. The sequence in DNA is TGTGCCAGCAGTTCGACAGGGGTCGGCTACGAGCAGTACTTC.